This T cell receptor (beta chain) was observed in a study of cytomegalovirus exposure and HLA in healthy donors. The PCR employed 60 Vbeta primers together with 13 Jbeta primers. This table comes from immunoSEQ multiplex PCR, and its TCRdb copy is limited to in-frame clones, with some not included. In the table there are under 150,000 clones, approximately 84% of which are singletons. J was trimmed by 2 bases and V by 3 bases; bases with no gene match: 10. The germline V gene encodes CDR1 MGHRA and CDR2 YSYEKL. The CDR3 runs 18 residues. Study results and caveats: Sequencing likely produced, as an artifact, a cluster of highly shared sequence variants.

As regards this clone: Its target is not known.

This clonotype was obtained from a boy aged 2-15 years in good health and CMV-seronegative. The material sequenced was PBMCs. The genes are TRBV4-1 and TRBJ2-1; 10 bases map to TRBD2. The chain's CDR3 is CASSHIAGGILPYNEQFF. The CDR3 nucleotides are TGCGCCAGCAGCCATATAGCGGGAGGTATCCTCCCCTACAATGAGCAGTTCTTC.